This TCR beta chain was obtained from a study of identical twins. A few counts support this clonotype. No antigen is known for it. V dropped 0 bases and J dropped 5 bases, with 6 bases sitting between them. The germline V gene has CDR1 MGHRA and CDR2 YSYEKL. CDR3 length: 13 residues. General study points: Zero-insertion results could be subject to partial confounding by invariant MAIT and iNKT cells. Where out-of-frame alpha sequences were twin-shared, they showed excess low generation probability.

TCRdb re-called the 5' RACE reads with MiXCR, one entry per CDR3 protein. The repertoire consists of roughly 250,000 distinct CDR3 sequences, with over 12% occurring once and the leading ten covering 8.5% to 10%. The source is a woman between 18 and 29 years old in good health. The chain recombines TRBV4-1 with TRBJ2-3, with D tentatively TRBD1 (5 bases). The sample consisted of memory (CD45RO+) T cells sorted from blood. In nucleotides, the CDR3 is TGCGCCAGCAGCCAAGAACAGGAAGATACGCAGTATTTT. It is translated as CASSQEQEDTQYF.